A selection of T cell receptor beta chains follows, all from one sample in a study of human T cells and chemical hapten exposure. TCRdb fed the RACE reads into MiXCR, producing one record per CDR3 protein. This table has 40,000 or so distinct CDR3 sequences, more than 10% appearing once. Sequenced here: whole blood, sampled in connection with sensitization to the hapten diphenylcyclopropenone (DPC). These TCRs come from a woman aged 40 to 50 with alopecia areata. Some clones in this sample may be carry-over from other donors' samples. Each CDR3 is given with its conserved first and last residue. The D gene is left open where the match is weak. Clone size, where shown, is once, few, many, or a class for clones that have expanded.

d_call	v_call	j_call	clone_size	cdr3_aa	cdr3_nt
-	TRBV7-2	TRBJ1-2	few	CASSLAGQPWGYTF	TGTGCCAGCAGCTTAGCAGGGCAGCCCTGGGGCTACACCTTC
-	TRBV11-2	TRBJ2-7	-	CASSLGLHLSLEQYF	TGTGCCAGCAGCTTAGGCCTACATCTATCCCTCGAGCAGTACTTC
-	TRBV3-1	TRBJ1-1	-	CASFHPGPLGGTEAFF	TGTGCCAGCTTTCACCCGGGACCCCTCGGAGGCACTGAAGCTTTCTTC
TRBD1	TRBV18	TRBJ2-5	few	CASSPRQGEETQYF	TGTGCCAGCTCACCCCGACAGGGAGAAGAGACCCAGTACTTC
TRBD2	TRBV11-2	TRBJ2-2	many	CASWPLSGGPNTGELFF	TGTGCCAGCTGGCCCCTTAGCGGGGGGCCGAACACCGGGGAGCTGTTTTTT
-	TRBV2	TRBJ1-1	-	CASSVSGRTEAFF	TGTGCCAGCAGTGTCTCAGGGAGAACTGAAGCTTTCTTT
-	TRBV7-2	TRBJ1-3	-	CASSPSFGNTIYF	TGTGCCAGCAGCCCCTCCTTCGGAAACACCATATATTTT
-	TRBV10-2	TRBJ2-7	many	CASSSGDHEQYF	TGCGCCAGCAGTTCTGGGGACCACGAGCAGTACTTC
-	TRBV7-2	TRBJ1-5	many	CASSAGNQPQHF	TGTGCCAGCAGCGCAGGAAATCAGCCCCAGCATTTT
-	TRBV23-1	TRBJ2-1	-	CASSPARRYNEQFF	TGCGCCAGCTCCCCCGCCAGGCGATACAATGAGCAGTTCTTC
-	TRBV18	TRBJ1-1	many	CASSPRTHPEAFF	TGTGCCAGCTCACCAAGGACGCATCCAGAAGCTTTCTTT
TRBD2	TRBV4-2	TRBJ2-3	many	CASSQLTSGRLDTQYF	TGTGCCAGCAGCCAGCTGACTAGCGGGAGGCTGGATACGCAGTATTTT
TRBD2	TRBV3-1	TRBJ2-3	many	CASSQELVGGASDTQYF	TGTGCCAGCAGCCAAGAACTGGTCGGGGGGGCCTCAGATACGCAGTATTTT
TRBD1	TRBV11-2	TRBJ1-5	many	CASSFPRSSGTGGGSNQPQHF	TGTGCCAGCAGCTTCCCCAGATCCTCAGGGACAGGGGGCGGGAGCAATCAGCCCCAGCATTTT
TRBD1	TRBV12-3/TRBV12-4	TRBJ1-3	few	CATGQGSGNTIYF	TGTGCCACCGGACAGGGTAGTGGGAACACCATATATTTT
TRBD1	TRBV28	TRBJ2-5	-	CASTRRTGGRTQYF	TGTGCCAGCACCCGGCGGACAGGGGGACGGACCCAGTACTTC
TRBD2	TRBV30	TRBJ2-7	many	CAWSPPTSGGIYEQYF	TGTGCCTGGAGTCCCCCGACTAGCGGGGGAATCTACGAGCAGTACTTC
-	TRBV28	TRBJ2-5	-	CASRIGETQYF	TGTGCCAGCAGGATCGGGGAGACCCAGTACTTC
-	TRBV5-1	TRBJ2-3	-	CASSLDGSTDTQYF	TGCGCCAGCAGCTTGGACGGTAGCACAGATACGCAGTATTTT
-	TRBV2	TRBJ2-1	-	CASNEGGNEQFF	TGTGCCAGCAATGAAGGGGGGAATGAGCAGTTCTTC
-	TRBV5-1	TRBJ1-2	-	CASSFKLANYGYTF	TGCGCCAGCAGCTTCAAACTAGCTAACTATGGCTACACCTTC
-	TRBV29-1	TRBJ2-7	-	CSADSGGHEQYF	TGCAGCGCTGACTCTGGGGGCCACGAGCAGTACTTC
TRBD2	TRBV10-3	TRBJ2-1	many	CAISPSRAGVDNEQFF	TGTGCCATCAGCCCATCCCGGGCGGGAGTGGACAATGAGCAGTTCTTC
-	TRBV29-1	TRBJ2-1	-	CSGSVGTYNEQFF	TGCAGCGGGTCAGTAGGGACCTACAATGAGCAGTTCTTC
-	TRBV2	TRBJ2-1	few	CASSDNYNEQFF	TGTGCCAGCAGTGACAACTACAATGAGCAGTTCTTC
-	TRBV2	TRBJ2-7	-	CASRPATGTPEQYF	TGTGCCAGCAGACCCGCTACAGGGACCCCCGAGCAGTACTTC
-	TRBV19	TRBJ1-5	few	CASTIPGRINQPQHF	TGTGCCAGTACCATTCCGGGACGGATCAATCAGCCCCAGCATTTT
-	TRBV20-1	TRBJ2-4	many	CSARDGVLGDIQYF	TGCAGTGCTAGAGATGGGGTATTGGGCGACATTCAGTACTTC
-	TRBV7-9	TRBJ1-4	many	CASSLAGSPNEKLFF	TGTGCCAGCAGCTTAGCCGGCAGCCCCAATGAAAAACTGTTTTTT
-	TRBV28	TRBJ2-1	-	CASTVQGNEQFF	TGTGCCAGCACCGTCCAGGGTAATGAGCAGTTCTTC
-	TRBV6-1	TRBJ1-6	-	CASSEARSTGTAYSPLHF	TGTGCCAGCAGTGAAGCGCGTAGCACCGGGACGGCCTATTCACCCCTCCACTTT
-	TRBV30	TRBJ1-1	-	CAWSGQADTEAFF	TGTGCCTGGAGTGGACAGGCGGACACTGAAGCTTTCTTT
-	TRBV29-1	TRBJ2-1	-	CSVELGVGYNEQFF	TGCAGCGTTGAATTGGGGGTCGGGTACAATGAGCAGTTCTTC